In this sample, the clone carrying this TCR beta chain turned up many times. Its antigen is as yet unknown. The CDR3 consists of 14 residues. Germline V lookup: CDR1 SGHRS, CDR2 YFSETQ. The J segment lost 5 bases and the V segment lost 2 bases, leaving 5 bases of the junction unmatched. TCRdb re-derived calls from the reads in MiXCR, one entry per CDR3 protein. The sample holds 480,000 or so distinct CDR3 sequences, about 10% seen once. These data originate in a study of T cell repertoires in cytomegalovirus infection. In the study overall: CMV infection together with matching HLA type was indicated by public TCR beta signatures.

Findings and limits, study-wide: CMV-specific TCR beta clonotypes restricted by HLA-C dominated the ex vivo response.

J is TRBJ2-7 and V is TRBV5-1; 9 nucleotides agree with TRBD2. Sequencing was carried out using PBMCs. This clonotype was sampled from a human donor in good health (CMV status not recorded). Some clones in this sample may be carry-over from other donors' samples. CDR3 in DNA: TGCGCCAGCAGCTTCCGGCGGGAGGGAAACGAGCAGTACTTC. This translates into CASSFRREGNEQYF. The full variable domain, completed using reference TRBV5-1 and TRBJ2-7, is KAGVTQTPRYLIKTRGQQVTLSCSPISGHRSVSWYQQTPGQGLQFLFEYFSETQRNKGNFPGRFSGRQFSNSRSEMNVSTLELGDSALYLCASSFRREGNEQYFGPGTRLTVT.